The T cell receptor beta chain under discussion was sequenced for a study of a mutant IDH1 vaccine in newly diagnosed glioma. The wider study: Among treated patients, about 60% were male and around 40% female, and mean age was around 40 years.

The protocol was immunoSEQ multiplex PCR, while the TCRdb copy is restricted to in-frame clones and leaves out a portion. The data contain 50,000 to 60,000 clones, roughly 80% of them seen just once; the ten biggest clones take up roughly 6.2%. Per the germline V gene, CDR1 is MNHEY and CDR2 is SVGAGI. The CDR3 runs to 15 residues. Deletions cut 0 bases from V and 3 bases from J, with 11 bases between. This sample's time point: week 23, last vaccination. Vaccinated patients received 300 ug of mutant IDH1 20-mer peptide per dose, with topical imiquimod. Diagnosis in the donors showed new WHO grade 3 or 4 astrocytomas that were IDH1-mutant and ATRX-lost. As concerns this clone: Its antigen is not identified.

Study-wide points: Among top peripheral T cell clonotypes, changes seemed unrelated to pseudoprogression.

This TCR derives from a man aged 40-49 years with glioma. The sequencing used PBMCs, collected from a glioma patient whose treatment included an IDH1 peptide vaccine. V usage is TRBV6-5 and J usage is TRBJ1-2, with D uncertain. DNA of the CDR3: TGTGCCAGCAGTTACTCGGGCCACGGGGACTATGGCTACACCTTC. Translated, it gives CASSYSGHGDYGYTF.